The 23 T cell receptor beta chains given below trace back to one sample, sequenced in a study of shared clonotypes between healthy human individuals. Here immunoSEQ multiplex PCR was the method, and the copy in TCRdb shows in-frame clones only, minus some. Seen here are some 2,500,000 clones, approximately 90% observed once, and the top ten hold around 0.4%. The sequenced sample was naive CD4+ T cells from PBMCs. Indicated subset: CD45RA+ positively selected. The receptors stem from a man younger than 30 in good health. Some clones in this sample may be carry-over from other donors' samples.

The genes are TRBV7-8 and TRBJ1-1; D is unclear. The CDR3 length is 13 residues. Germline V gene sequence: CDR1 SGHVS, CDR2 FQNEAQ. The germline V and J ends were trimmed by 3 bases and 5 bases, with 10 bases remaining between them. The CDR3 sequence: CASSLYSLTEAFF. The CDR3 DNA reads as TGTGCCAGCAGCTTGTACAGTCTTACTGAAGCTTTCTTT.

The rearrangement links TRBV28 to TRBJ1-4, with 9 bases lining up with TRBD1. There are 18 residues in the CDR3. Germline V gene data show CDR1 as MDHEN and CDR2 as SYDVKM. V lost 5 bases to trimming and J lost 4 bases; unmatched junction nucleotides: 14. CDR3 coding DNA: TGTGCCAGCAGTAGGGGAGGGACCGGGACAGGGATTAATGAAAAACTGTTTTTT. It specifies CASSRGGTGTGINEKLFF.

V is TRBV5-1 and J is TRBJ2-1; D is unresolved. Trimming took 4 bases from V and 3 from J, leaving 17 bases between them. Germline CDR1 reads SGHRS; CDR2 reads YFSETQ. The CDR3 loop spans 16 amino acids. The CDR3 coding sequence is TGCGCCAGCAGCATTTATAACGCGGCTAGCTACAATGAGCAGTTCTTC. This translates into CASSIYNAASYNEQFF.

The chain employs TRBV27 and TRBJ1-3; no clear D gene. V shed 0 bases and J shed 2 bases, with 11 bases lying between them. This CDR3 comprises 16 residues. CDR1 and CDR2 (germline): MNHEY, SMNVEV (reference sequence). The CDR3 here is CASSLSWVGAGNTIYF. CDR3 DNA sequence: TGTGCCAGCAGTTTATCGTGGGTGGGAGCTGGAAACACCATATATTTT.

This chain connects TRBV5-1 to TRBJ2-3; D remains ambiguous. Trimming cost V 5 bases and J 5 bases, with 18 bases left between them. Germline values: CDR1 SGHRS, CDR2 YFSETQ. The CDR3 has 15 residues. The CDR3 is CASRSNPGGLDTQYF. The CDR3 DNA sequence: TGCGCCAGCAGGTCTAACCCCGGTGGGTTAGATACGCAGTATTTT.

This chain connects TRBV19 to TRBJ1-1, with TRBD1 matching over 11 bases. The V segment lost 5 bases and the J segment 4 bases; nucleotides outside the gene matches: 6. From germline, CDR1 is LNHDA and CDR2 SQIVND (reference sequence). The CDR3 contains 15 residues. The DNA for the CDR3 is TGTGCCAGTAGTCAAACCGGGACAGGGGGCACTGAAGCTTTCTTT. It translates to CASSQTGTGGTEAFF.

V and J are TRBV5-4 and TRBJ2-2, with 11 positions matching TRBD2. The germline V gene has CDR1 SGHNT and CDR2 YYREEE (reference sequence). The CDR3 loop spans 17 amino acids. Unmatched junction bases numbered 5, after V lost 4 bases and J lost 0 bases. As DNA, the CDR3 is TGTGCCAGCAGCCCATATAGCGGGAGGGCGAACACCGGGGAGCTGTTTTTT. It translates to CASSPYSGRANTGELFF. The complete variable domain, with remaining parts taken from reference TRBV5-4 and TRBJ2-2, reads ETGVTQSPTHLIKTRGQQVTLRCSSQSGHNTVSWYQQALGQGPQFIFQYYREEENGRGNFPPRFSGLQFPNYSSELNVNALELDDSALYLCASSPYSGRANTGELFFGEGSRLTVL.

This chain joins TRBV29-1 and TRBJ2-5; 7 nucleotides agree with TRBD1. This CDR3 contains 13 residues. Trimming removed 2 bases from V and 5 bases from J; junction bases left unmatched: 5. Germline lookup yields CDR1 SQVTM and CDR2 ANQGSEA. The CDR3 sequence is CSVEKRGLETQYF. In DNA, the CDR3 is TGCAGCGTTGAAAAAAGGGGGCTGGAGACCCAGTACTTC.

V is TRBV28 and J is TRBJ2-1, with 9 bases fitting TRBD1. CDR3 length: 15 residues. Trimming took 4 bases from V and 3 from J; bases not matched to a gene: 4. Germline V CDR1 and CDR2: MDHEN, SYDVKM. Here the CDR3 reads CASSYRGLGYNEQFF. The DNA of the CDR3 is TGTGCCAGCAGTTACAGGGGGCTGGGCTACAATGAGCAGTTCTTC.

The CDR3 bases are TGTGCCAGCAGTTCTGGGACCAGGGGGTTTCACGAGCAGTACTTC. The encoded protein is CASSSGTRGFHEQYF. The rearrangement links TRBV7-9 to TRBJ2-7, with 7 nucleotides matching TRBD1. The CDR3 loop spans 15 amino acids. Trimming removed 6 bases from V and 5 bases from J; junction bases left unmatched: 13. Germline V lookup: CDR1 SEHNR, CDR2 FQNEAQ (reference sequence).

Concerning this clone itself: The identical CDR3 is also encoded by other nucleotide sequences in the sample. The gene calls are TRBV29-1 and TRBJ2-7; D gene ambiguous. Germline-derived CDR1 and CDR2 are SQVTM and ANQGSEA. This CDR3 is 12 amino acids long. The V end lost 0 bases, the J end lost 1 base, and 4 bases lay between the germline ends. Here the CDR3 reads CSVEDGSYEQYF. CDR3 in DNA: TGCAGCGTTGAAGACGGTTCCTACGAGCAGTACTTC.

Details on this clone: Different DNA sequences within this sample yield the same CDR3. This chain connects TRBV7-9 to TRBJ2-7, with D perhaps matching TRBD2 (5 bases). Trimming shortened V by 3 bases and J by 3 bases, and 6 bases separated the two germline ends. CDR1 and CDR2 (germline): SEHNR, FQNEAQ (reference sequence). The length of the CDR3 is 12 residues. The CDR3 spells CASSFSGYEQYF. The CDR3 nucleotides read TGTGCCAGCAGCTTCAGCGGCTACGAGCAGTACTTC.

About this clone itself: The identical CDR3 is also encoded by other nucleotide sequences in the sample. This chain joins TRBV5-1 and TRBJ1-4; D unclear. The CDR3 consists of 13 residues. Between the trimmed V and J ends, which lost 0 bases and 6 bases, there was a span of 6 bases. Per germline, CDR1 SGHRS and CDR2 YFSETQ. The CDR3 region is CASSLGRDEKLFF. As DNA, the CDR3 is TGCGCCAGCAGCTTGGGGCGTGATGAAAAACTGTTTTTT. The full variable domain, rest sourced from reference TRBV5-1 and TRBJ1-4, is KAGVTQTPRYLIKTRGQQVTLSCSPISGHRSVSWYQQTPGQGLQFLFEYFSETQRNKGNFPGRFSGRQFSNSRSEMNVSTLELGDSALYLCASSLGRDEKLFFGSGTQLSVL.

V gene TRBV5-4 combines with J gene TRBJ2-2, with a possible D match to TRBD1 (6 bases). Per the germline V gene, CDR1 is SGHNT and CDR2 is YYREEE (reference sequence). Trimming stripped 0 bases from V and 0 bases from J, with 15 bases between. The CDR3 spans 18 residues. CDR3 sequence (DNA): TGTGCCAGCAGCTTGGGAGGGGGTGCAAGGGCGAACACCGGGGAGCTGTTTTTT. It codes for CASSLGGGARANTGELFF.

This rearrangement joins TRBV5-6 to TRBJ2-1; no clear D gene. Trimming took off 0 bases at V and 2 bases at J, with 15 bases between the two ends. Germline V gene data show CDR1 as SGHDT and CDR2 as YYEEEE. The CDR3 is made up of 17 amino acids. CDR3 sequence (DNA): TGTGCCAGCAGCTTGGGACCGGGCCGGCGAACCTACAATGAGCAGTTCTTC. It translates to CASSLGPGRRTYNEQFF.

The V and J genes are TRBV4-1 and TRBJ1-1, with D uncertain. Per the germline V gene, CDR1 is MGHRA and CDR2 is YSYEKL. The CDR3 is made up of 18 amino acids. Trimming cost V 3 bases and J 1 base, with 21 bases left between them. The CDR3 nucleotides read TGCGCCAGCAGCCACCCCCGGGGAGGCGCCCTCGGGAACACTGAAGCTTTCTTT. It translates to CASSHPRGGALGNTEAFF.

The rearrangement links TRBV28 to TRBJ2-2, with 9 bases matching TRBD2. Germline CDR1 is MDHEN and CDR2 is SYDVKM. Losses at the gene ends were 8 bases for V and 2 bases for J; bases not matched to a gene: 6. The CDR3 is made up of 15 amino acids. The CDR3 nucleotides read TGTGCCAGCCGAGGGACTAGCCGAAACACCGGGGAGCTGTTTTTT. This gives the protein CASRGTSRNTGELFF.

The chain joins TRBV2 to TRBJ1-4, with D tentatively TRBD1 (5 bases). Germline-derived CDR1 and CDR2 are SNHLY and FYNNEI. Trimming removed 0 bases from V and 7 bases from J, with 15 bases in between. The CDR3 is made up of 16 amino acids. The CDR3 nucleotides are TGTGCCAGCAGTGAAGCGGCGAGGGGAGGAGGTGAAAAACTGTTTTTT. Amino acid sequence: CASSEAARGGGEKLFF.

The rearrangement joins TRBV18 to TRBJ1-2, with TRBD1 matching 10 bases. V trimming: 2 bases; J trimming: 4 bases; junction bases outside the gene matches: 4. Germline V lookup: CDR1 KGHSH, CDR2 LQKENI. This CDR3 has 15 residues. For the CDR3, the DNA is TGTGCCAGCTCACCAGGGACAGGGGACCCCTATGGCTACACCTTC. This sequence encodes CASSPGTGDPYGYTF.

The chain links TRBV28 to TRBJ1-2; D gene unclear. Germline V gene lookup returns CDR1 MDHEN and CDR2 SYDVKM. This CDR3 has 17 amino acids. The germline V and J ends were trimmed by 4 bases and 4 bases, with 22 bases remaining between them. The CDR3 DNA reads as TGTGCCAGCAGTTCTCGATCGGACCCGGCTCAACTCTATGGCTACACCTTC. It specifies CASSSRSDPAQLYGYTF.

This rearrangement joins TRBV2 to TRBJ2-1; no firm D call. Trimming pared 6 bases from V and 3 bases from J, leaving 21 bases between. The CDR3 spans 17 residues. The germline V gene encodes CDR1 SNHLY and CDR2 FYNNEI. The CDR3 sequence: CASSAGKSTYHYNEQFF. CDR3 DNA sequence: TGTGCCAGCAGCGCTGGCAAATCTACATACCACTACAATGAGCAGTTCTTC.

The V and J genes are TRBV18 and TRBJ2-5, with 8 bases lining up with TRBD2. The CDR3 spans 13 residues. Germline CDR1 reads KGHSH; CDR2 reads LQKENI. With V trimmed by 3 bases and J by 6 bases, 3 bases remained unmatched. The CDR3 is CASSPGLAQTQYF. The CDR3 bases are TGTGCCAGCTCACCCGGACTAGCTCAGACCCAGTACTTC. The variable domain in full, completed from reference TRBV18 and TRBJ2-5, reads NAGVMQNPRHLVRRRGQEARLRCSPMKGHSHVYWYRQLPEEGLKFMVYLQKENIIDESGMPKERFSAEFPKEGPSILRIQQVVRGDSAAYFCASSPGLAQTQYFGPGTRLLVL.

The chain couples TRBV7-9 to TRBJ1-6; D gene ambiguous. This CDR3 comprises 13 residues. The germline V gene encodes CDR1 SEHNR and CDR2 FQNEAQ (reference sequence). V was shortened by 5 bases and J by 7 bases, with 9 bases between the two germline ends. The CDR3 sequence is CASSPRWNSPLHF. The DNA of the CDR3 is TGTGCCAGCAGCCCACGATGGAATTCACCCCTCCACTTT.